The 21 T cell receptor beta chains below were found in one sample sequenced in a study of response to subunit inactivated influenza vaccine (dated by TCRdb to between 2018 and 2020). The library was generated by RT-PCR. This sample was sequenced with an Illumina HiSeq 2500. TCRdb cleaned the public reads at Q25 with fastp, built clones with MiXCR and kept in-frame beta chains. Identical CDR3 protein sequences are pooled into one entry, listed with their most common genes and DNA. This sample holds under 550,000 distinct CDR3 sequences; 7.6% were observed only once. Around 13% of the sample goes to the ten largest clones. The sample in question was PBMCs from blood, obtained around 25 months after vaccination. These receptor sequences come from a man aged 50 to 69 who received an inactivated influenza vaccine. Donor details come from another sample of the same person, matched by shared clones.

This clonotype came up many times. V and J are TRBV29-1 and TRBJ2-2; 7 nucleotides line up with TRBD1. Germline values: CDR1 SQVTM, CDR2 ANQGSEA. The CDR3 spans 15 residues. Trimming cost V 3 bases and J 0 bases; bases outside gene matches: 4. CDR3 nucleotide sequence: TGCAGCGTTGAGGGGGACAGCGCGAACACCGGGGAGCTGTTTTTT. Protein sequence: CSVEGDSANTGELFF.

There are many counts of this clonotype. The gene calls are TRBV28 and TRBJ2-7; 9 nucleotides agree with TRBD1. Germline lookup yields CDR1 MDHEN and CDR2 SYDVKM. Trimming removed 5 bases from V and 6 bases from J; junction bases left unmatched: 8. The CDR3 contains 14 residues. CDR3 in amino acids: CASSIGTGRFEQYF. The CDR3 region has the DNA TGTGCCAGCAGTATCGGGACAGGGCGGTTCGAGCAGTACTTC.

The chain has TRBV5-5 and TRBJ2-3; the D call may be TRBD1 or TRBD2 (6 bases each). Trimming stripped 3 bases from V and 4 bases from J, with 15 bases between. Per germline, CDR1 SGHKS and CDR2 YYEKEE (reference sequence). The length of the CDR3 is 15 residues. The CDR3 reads CASSSSRGAPDTQYF. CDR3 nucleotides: TGTGCCAGCAGCTCCTCTAGGGGGGCCCCAGATACGCAGTATTTT. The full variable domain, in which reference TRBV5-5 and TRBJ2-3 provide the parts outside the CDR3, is DAGVTQSPTHLIKTRGQQVTLRCSPISGHKSVSWYQQVLGQGPQFIFQYYEKEERGRGNFPDRFSARQFPNYSSELNVNALLLGDSALYLCASSSSRGAPDTQYFGPGTRLTVL.

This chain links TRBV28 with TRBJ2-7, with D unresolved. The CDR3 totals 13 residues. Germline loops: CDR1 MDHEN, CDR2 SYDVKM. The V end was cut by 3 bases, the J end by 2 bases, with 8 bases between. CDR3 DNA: TGTGCCAGCAGTTTCGGTGTCCCCTACGAGCAGTACTTC. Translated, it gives CASSFGVPYEQYF.

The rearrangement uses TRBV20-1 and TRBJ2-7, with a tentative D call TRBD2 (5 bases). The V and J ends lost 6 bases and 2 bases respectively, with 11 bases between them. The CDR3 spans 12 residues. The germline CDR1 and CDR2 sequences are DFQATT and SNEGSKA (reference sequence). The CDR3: CSAPDSTYEQYF. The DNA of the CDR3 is TGCAGTGCCCCGGACTCGACCTACGAGCAGTACTTC.

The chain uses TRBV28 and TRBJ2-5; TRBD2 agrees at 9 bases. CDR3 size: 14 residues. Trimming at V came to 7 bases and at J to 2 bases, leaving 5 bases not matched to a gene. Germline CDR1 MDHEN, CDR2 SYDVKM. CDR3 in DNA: TGTGCCAGCACCCTAGCGGGATCACAAGAGACCCAGTACTTC. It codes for CASTLAGSQETQYF.

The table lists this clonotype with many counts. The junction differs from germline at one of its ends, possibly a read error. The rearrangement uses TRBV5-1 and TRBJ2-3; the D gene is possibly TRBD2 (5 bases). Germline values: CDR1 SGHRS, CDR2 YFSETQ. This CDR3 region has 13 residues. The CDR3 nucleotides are TGTGCCAGCTCAAGCCCGGGAACAGATACGCAGTATTTT. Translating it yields CASSSPGTDTQYF.

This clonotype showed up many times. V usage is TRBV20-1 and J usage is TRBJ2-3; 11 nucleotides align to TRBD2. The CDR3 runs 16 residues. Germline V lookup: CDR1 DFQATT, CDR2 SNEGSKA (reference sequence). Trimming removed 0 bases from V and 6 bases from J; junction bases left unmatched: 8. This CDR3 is CSARDHTSGRMDTQYF. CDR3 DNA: TGCAGTGCTAGAGACCACACTAGCGGGAGAATGGATACGCAGTATTTT.

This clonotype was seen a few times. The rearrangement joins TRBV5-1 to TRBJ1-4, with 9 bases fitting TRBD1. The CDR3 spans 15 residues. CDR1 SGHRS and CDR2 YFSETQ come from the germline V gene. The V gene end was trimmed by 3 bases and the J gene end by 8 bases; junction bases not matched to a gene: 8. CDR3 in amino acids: CASSSQGALREKLFF. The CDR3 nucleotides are TGCGCCAGCAGCTCACAGGGGGCCTTACGCGAAAAACTGTTTTTT.

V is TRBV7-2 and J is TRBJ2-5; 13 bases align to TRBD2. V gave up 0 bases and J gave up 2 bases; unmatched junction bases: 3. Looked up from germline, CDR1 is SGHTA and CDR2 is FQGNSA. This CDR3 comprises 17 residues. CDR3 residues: CASSLAILAGGQETQYF. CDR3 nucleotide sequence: TGTGCCAGCAGCTTAGCGATACTAGCGGGAGGGCAAGAGACCCAGTACTTC.

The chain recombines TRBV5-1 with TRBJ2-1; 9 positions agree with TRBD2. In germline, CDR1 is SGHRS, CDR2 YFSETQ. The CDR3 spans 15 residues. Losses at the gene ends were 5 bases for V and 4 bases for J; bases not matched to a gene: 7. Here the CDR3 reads CASRSGTSPYNEQFF. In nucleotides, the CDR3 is TGCGCCAGCAGATCCGGGACTAGCCCTTACAATGAGCAGTTCTTC.

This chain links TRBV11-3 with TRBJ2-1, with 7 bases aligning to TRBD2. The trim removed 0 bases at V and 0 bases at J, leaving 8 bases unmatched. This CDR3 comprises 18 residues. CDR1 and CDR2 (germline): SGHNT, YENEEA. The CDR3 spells CASSLDASGFSSYNEQFF. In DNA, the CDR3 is TGTGCCAGCAGCTTAGATGCTAGCGGATTTAGCTCCTACAATGAGCAGTTCTTC.

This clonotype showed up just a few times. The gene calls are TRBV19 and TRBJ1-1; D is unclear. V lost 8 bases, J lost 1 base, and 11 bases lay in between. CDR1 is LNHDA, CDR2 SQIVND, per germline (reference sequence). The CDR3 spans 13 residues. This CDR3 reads CASRAGRNTEAFF. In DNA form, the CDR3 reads TGTGCCAGTCGGGCGGGGAGGAACACTGAAGCTTTCTTT.

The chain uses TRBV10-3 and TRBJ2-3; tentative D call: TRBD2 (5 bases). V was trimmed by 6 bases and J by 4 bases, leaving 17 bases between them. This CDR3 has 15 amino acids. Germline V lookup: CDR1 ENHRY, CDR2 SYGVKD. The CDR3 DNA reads TGTGCCATCAGAGGCCGCGGGCCCGGGGCAGATACGCAGTATTTT. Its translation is CAIRGRGPGADTQYF.

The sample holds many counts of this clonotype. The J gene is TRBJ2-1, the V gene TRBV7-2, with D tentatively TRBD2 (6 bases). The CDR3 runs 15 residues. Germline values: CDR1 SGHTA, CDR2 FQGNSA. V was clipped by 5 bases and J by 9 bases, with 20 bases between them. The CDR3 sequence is CASSLPPGVTGEQFF. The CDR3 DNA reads TGTGCCAGCAGCCTCCCTCCGGGGGTCACTGGTGAGCAGTTCTTC.

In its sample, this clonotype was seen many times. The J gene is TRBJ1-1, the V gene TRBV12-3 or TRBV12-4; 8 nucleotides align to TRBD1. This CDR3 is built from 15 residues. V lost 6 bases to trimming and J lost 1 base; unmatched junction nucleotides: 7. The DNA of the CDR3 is TGTGCCAGCAGACCGTCAGGGGGCGCGAACACTGAAGCTTTCTTT. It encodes CASRPSGGANTEAFF.

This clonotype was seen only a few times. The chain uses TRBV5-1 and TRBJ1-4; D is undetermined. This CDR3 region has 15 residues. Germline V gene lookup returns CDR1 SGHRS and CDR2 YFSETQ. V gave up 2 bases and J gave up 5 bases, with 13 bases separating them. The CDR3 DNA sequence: TGCGCCAGCAGCTTAAACGGACGATGGAATGAAAAACTGTTTTTT. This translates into CASSLNGRWNEKLFF.

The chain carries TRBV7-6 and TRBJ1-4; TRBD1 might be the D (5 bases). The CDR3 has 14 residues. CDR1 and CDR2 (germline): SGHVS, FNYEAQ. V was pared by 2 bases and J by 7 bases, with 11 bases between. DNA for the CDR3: TGTGCCAGCAGCTTAAGGGCAGGGACTGAAAAACTGTTTTTT. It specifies CASSLRAGTEKLFF.

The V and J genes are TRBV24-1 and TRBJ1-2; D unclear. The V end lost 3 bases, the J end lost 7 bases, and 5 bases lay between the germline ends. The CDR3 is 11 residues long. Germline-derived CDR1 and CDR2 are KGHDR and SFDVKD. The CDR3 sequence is CATSDGRGYTF. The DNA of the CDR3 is TGTGCCACCAGTGATGGCCGTGGCTACACCTTC.

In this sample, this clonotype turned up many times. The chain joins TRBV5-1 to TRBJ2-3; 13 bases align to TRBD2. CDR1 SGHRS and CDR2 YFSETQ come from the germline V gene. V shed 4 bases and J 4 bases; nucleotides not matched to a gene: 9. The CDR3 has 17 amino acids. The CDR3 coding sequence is TGCGCCAGCAGCCCCGTATGGACTAGCGGGGGACCAGATACGCAGTATTTT. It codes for CASSPVWTSGGPDTQYF.

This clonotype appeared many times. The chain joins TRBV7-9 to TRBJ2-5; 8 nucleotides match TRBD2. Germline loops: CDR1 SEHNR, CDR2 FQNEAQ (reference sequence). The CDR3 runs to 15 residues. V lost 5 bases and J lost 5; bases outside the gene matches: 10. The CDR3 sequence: CASSQGQSGGETQYF. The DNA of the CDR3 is TGTGCCAGCAGCCAGGGACAATCGGGAGGGGAGACCCAGTACTTC.